This T cell receptor (beta chain) was identified during a study of cytomegalovirus exposure and HLA in healthy donors. Study-wide context: The 120 validation repertoires used the same platform as the roughly 700 first-cohort repertoires (as reported by a later analysis).

The V gene end was trimmed by 6 bases and the J gene end by 7 bases; junction bases not matched to a gene: 16. The CDR3 runs to 16 residues. Germline V gene sequence: CDR1 MNHEY, CDR2 SMNVEV (reference sequence). About this clone: Its specificity is not known.

Broader study findings: Cytomegalovirus status was reportedly diagnosed by the classifier with high specificity and sensitivity. Most TCR sequences proved rare, with some public TCRs found in many donors. Among TCR beta chains, those listed as cytomegalovirus-associated numbered about 160.

Repertoires were generated with immunoSEQ multiplex PCR, while TCRdb's copy carries only in-frame clones and drops some. The table has about 140,000 clones, about four fifths seen once; the top ten hold more than 1.4%. The TCR comes from a woman in her thirties in good health and CMV-seronegative. Sequencing input: PBMCs. V is TRBV27 and J is TRBJ1-2; 8 nucleotides agree with TRBD1. In DNA, the CDR3 is TGTGCCAGCAGGAGGCTGGTTGGACAGGGTTTAAGTGGCTACACCTTC. Protein sequence: CASRRLVGQGLSGYTF.